This T cell receptor (beta chain) was identified during a study of control samples from healthy donors and cancer patients. TCRdb's copy holds only in-frame clones and misses some; the assay was immunoSEQ multiplex PCR. The sample records approximately 70,000 clones, 83% being singletons. A note on this clone: Germline is not matched at one junction end, which may reflect a read error.

The CDR3 spans 12 residues. Germline assignment: CDR1 SGHRS and CDR2 YFSETQ. This chain joins TRBV5-1 and TRBJ2-5, with D possibly matching TRBD1 (5 bases). The source is a man aged 55 to 69 in good health. Sequencing was performed on blood. The CDR3 DNA sequence: TGCGCCAGCAGCTTGGAGTCGGCAGGGAAGGACTTC. This sequence encodes CASSLESAGKDF.